These 3 T cell receptor beta chains were sequenced from one sample in a study of cytomegalovirus exposure and HLA in healthy donors. TCRdb keeps only in-frame clones here, not all; method: immunoSEQ multiplex PCR. The sample has 250,000 to 350,000 clones; around nine tenths are singletons. The sequenced sample was PBMCs. The receptors here all came from a young woman in good health and CMV-seronegative.

The CDR3 bases are TGTGCCACCAGCAGGGCCACCCGACAGGGCTCCGCAGCCTCCTACGAGCAGTACTTC. This translates into CATSRATRQGSAASYEQYF. The chain combines TRBV15 with TRBJ2-7; 7 bases line up with TRBD1. J gave up 0 bases and V 3 bases, and 17 bases lay outside the gene matches. Germline CDR1 LNHNV, CDR2 YYDKDF (reference sequence). This CDR3 has 19 residues.

The J gene is TRBJ2-4, the V gene TRBV4-1, with D possibly TRBD2 on 5 matching bases. Per the germline V gene, CDR1 is MGHRA and CDR2 is YSYEKL. CDR3 length: 17 amino acids. V was cut by 1 base and J by 2 bases, with 15 bases left in between. The CDR3 DNA is TGCGCCAGCAGCCAAGGAGCTGGGTGGAGGACCAAAAACATTCAGTACTTC. Encoded protein: CASSQGAGWRTKNIQYF.

This chain links TRBV7-3 with TRBJ2-3, with 9 bases fitting TRBD1. Germline lookup yields CDR1 SGHTA and CDR2 FQGTGA. Trimming removed 5 bases from V and 1 base from J; junction bases left unmatched: 4. The CDR3 contains 15 residues. Here the CDR3 reads CASSRGQGRTDTQYF. The CDR3 DNA reads as TGTGCCAGCAGCCGCGGACAGGGGCGCACAGATACGCAGTATTTT. The entire variable domain, with the rest obtained from reference TRBV7-3 and TRBJ2-3, is as follows: GAGVSQTPSNKVTEKGKYVELRCDPISGHTALYWYRQSLGQGPEFLIYFQGTGAADDSGLPNDRFFAVRPEGSVSTLKIQRTERGDSAVYLCASSRGQGRTDTQYFGPGTRLTVL.